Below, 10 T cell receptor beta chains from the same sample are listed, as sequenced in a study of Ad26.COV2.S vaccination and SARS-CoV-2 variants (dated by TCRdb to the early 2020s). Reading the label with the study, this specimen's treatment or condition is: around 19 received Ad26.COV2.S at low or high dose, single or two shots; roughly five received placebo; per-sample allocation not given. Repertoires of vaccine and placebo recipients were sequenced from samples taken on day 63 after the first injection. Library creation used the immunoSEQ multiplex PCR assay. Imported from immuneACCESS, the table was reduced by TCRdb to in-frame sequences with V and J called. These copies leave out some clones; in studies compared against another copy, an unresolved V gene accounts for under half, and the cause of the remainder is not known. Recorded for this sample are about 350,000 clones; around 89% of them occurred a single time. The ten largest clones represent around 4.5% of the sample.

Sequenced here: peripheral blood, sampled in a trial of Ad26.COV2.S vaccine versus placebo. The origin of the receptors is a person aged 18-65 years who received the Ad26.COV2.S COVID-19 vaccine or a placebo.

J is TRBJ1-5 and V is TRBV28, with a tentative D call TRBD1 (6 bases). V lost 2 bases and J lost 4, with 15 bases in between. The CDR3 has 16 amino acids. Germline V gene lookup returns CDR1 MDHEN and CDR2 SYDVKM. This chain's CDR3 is CASSLPDSRRNQPQHF. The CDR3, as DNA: TGTGCCAGCAGTTTACCGGACAGTAGGAGGAATCAGCCCCAGCATTTT.

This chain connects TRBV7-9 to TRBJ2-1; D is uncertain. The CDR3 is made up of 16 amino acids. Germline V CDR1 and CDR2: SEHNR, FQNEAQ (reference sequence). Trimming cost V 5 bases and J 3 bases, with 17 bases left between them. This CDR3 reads CASSPRRQEYYNEQFF. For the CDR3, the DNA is TGTGCCAGCAGCCCGAGAAGGCAGGAGTACTACAATGAGCAGTTCTTC. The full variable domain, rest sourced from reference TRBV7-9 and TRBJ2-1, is DTGVSQNPRHKITKRGQNVTFRCDPISEHNRLYWYRQTLGQGPEFLTYFQNEAQLEKSRLLSDRFSAERPKGSFSTLEIQRTEQGDSAMYLCASSPRRQEYYNEQFFGPGTRLTVL.

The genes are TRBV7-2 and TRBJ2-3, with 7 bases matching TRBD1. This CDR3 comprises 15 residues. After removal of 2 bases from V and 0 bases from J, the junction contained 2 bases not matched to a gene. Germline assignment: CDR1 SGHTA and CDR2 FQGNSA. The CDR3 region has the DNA TGTGCCAGCAGCTTAAGACAGGGAAGCACAGATACGCAGTATTTT. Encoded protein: CASSLRQGSTDTQYF. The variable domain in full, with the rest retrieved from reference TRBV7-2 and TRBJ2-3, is GAGVSQSPSNKVTEKGKDVELRCDPISGHTALYWYRQSLGQGLEFLIYFQGNSAPDKSGLPSDRFSAERTGGSVSTLTIQRTQQEDSAVYLCASSLRQGSTDTQYFGPGTRLTVL.

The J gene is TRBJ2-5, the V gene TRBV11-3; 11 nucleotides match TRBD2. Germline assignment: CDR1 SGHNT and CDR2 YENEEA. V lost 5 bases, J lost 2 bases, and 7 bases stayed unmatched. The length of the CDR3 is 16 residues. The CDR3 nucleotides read TGTGCCAGCAGCCTTGGGCTAGCGGGGGGTCAAGAGACCCAGTACTTC. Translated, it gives CASSLGLAGGQETQYF.

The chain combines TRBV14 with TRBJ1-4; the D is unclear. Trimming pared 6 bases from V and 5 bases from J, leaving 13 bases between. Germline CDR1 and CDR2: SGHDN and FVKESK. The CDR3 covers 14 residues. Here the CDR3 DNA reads TGTGCCAGCAGTCTGGACGGCTACAATGAAAAACTGTTTTTT. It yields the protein CASSLDGYNEKLFF.

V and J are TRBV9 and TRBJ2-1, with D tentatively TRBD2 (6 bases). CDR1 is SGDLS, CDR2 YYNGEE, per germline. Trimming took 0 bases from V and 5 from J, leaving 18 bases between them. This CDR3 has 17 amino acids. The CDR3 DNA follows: TGTGCCAGCAGCGTAGGCAAGGAAGGGAGGCCCAACAATGAGCAGTTCTTC. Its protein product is CASSVGKEGRPNNEQFF. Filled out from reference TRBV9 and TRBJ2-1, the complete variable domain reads DSGVTQTPKHLITATGQRVTLRCSPRSGDLSVYWYQQSLDQGLQFLIQYYNGEERAKGNILERFSAQQFPDLHSELNLSSLELGDSALYFCASSVGKEGRPNNEQFFGPGTRLTVL.

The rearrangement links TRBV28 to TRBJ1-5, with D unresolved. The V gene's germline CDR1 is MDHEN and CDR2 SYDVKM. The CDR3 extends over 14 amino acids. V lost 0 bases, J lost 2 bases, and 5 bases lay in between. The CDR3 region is CASSLWGGNQPQHF. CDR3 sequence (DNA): TGTGCCAGCAGTTTATGGGGAGGCAATCAGCCCCAGCATTTT.

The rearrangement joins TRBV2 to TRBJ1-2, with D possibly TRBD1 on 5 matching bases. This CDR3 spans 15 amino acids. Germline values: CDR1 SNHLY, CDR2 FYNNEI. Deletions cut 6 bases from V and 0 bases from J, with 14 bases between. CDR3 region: CASRSGLGANYGYTF. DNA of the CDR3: TGTGCCAGCAGATCGGGGTTGGGGGCTAACTATGGCTACACCTTC.

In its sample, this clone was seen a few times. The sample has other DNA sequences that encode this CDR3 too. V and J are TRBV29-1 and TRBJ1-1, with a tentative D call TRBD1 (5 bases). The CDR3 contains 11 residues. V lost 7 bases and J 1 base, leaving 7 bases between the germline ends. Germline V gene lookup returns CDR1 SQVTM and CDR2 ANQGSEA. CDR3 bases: TGCAGCGCTGACAGGAACACTGAAGCTTTCTTT. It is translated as CSADRNTEAFF.

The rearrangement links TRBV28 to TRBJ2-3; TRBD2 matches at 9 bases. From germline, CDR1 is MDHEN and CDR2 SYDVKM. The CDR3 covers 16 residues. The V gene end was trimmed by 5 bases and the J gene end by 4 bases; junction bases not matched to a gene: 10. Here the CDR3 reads CASSPEVAGVADTQYF. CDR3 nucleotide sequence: TGTGCCAGCAGTCCCGAGGTAGCGGGAGTGGCAGATACGCAGTATTTT.